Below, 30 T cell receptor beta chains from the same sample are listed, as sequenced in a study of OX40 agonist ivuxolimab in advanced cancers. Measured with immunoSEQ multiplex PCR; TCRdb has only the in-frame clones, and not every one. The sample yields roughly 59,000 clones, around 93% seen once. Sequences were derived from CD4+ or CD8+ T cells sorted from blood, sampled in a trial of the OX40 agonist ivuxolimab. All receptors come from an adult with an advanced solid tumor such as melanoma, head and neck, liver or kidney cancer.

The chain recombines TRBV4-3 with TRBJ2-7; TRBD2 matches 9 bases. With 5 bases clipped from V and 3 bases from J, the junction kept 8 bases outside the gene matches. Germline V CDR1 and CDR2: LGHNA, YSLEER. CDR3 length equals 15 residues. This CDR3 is CASSLTSGVNYEQYF. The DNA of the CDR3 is TGCGCCAGCAGCTTGACTAGCGGAGTCAACTACGAGCAGTACTTC.

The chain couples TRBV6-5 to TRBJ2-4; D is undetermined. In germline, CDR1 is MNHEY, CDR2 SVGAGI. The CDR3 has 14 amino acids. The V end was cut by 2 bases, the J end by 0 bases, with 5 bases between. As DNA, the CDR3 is TGTGCCAGCAGTTACACCATAGCCAAAAACATTCAGTACTTC. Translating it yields CASSYTIAKNIQYF.

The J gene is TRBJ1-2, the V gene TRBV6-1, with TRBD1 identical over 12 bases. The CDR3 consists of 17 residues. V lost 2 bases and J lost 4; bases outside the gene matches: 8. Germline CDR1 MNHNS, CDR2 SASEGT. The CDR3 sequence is CASSESGQGAVTYGYTF. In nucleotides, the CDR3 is TGTGCCAGCAGTGAATCGGGACAGGGGGCAGTGACCTATGGCTACACCTTC.

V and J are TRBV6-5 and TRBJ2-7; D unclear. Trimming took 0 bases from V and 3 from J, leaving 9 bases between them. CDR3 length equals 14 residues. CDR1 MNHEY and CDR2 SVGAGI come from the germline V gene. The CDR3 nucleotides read TGTGCCAGCAGTTACTCGAAGGTTGGCTACGAGCAGTACTTC. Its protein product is CASSYSKVGYEQYF.

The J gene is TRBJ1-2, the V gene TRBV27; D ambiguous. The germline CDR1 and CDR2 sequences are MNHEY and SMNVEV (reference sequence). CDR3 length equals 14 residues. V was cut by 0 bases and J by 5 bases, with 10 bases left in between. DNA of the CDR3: TGTGCCAGCAGTTTATCAATTAGCGCGTATGGCTACACCTTC. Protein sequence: CASSLSISAYGYTF.

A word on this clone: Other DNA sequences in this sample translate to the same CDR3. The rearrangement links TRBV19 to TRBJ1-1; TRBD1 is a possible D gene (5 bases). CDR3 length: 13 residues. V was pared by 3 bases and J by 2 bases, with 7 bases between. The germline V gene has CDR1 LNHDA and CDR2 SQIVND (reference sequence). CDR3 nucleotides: TGTGCCAGTAGTATGGGACTAAACACTGAAGCTTTCTTT. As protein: CASSMGLNTEAFF.

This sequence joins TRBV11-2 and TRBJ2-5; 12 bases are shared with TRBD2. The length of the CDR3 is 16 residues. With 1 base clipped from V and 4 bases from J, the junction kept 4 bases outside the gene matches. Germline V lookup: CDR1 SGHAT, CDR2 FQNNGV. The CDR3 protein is CASSLVALAGGETQYF. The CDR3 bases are TGTGCCAGCAGCTTAGTCGCACTAGCGGGAGGAGAGACCCAGTACTTC. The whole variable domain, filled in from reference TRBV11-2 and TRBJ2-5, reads EAGVAQSPRYKIIEKRQSVAFWCNPISGHATLYWYQQILGQGPKLLIQFQNNGVVDDSQLPKDRFSAERLKGVDSTLKIQPAKLEDSAVYLCASSLVALAGGETQYFGPGTRLLVL.

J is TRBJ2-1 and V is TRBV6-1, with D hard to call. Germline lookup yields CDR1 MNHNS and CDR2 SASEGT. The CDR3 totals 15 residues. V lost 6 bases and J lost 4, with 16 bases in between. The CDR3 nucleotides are TGTGCCAGCAGCCCCGATAATCGCCTTTACAATGAGCAGTTCTTC. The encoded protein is CASSPDNRLYNEQFF.

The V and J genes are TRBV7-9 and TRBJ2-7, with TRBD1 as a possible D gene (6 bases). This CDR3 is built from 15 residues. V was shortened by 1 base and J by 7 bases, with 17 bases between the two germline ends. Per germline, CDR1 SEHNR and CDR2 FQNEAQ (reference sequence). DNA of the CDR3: TGTGCCAGCAGCTTAGTGGGGGCACGGGGTACGGAGCAGTACTTC. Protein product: CASSLVGARGTEQYF. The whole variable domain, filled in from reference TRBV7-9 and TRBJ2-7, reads DTGVSQNPRHKITKRGQNVTFRCDPISEHNRLYWYRQTLGQGPEFLTYFQNEAQLEKSRLLSDRFSAERPKGSFSTLEIQRTEQGDSAMYLCASSLVGARGTEQYFGPGTRLTVT.

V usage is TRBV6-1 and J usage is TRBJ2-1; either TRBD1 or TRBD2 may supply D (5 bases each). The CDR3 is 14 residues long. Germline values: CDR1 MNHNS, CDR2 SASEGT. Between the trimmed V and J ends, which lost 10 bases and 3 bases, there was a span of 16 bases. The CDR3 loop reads CAIPGTDVYNEQFF. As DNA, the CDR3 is TGTGCCATCCCCGGGACGGATGTCTACAATGAGCAGTTCTTC.

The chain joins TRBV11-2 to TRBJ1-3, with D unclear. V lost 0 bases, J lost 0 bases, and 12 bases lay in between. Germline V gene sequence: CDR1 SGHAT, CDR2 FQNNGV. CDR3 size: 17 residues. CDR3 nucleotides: TGTGCCAGCAGCTTAGATCATTACCGGGGCTCTGGAAACACCATATATTTT. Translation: CASSLDHYRGSGNTIYF. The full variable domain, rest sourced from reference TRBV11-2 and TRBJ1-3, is EAGVAQSPRYKIIEKRQSVAFWCNPISGHATLYWYQQILGQGPKLLIQFQNNGVVDDSQLPKDRFSAERLKGVDSTLKIQPAKLEDSAVYLCASSLDHYRGSGNTIYFGEGSWLTVV.

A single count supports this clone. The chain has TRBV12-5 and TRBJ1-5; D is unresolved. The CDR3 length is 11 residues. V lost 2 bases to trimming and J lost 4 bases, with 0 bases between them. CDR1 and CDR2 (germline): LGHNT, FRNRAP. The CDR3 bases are TGTGCTAGTGGTTTGAATCAGCCCCAGCATTTT. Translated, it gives CASGLNQPQHF.

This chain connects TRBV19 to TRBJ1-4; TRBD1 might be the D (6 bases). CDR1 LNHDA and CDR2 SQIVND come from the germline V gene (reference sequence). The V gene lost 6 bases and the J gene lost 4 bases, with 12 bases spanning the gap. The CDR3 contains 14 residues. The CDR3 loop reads CASSLDSYNEKLFF. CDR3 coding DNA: TGTGCCAGTAGCTTGGACAGCTATAATGAAAAACTGTTTTTT.

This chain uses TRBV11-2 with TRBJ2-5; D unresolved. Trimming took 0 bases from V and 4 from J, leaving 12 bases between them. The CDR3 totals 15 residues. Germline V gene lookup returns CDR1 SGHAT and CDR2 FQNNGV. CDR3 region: CASSLDRGVGETQYF. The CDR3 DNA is TGTGCCAGCAGCTTAGATCGAGGAGTCGGAGAGACCCAGTACTTC.

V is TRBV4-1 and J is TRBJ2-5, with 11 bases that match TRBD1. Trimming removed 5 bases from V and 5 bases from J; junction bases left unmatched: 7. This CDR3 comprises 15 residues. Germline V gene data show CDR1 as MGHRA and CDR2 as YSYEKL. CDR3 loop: CASSSDRGRRETQYF. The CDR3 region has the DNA TGCGCCAGCAGCTCGGACAGGGGGCGAAGGGAGACCCAGTACTTC.

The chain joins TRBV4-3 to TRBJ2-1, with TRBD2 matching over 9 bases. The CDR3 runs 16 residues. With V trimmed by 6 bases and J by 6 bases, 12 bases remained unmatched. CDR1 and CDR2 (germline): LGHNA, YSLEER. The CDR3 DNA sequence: TGCGCCAGCAGTGAGGGGGAGCGGGAGGCCTTCAATGAGCAGTTCTTC. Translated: CASSEGEREAFNEQFF.

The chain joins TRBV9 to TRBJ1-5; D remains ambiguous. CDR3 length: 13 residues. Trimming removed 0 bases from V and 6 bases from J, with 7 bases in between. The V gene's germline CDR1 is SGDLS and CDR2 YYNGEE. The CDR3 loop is CASSVGSGQPQHF. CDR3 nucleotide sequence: TGTGCCAGCAGCGTAGGATCCGGTCAGCCCCAGCATTTT.

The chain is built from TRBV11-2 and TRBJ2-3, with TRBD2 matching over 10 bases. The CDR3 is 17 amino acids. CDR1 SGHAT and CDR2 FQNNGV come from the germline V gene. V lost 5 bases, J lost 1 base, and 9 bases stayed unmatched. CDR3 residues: CASSTLTSGDGTDTQYF. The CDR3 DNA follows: TGTGCCAGCAGCACCCTTACTAGCGGGGACGGCACAGATACGCAGTATTTT.

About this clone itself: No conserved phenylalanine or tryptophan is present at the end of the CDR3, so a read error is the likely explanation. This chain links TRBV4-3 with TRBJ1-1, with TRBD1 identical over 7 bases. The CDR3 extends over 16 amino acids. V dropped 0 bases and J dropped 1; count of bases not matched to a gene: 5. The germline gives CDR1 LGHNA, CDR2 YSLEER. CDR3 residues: CASSQDWTGSNTEAFV. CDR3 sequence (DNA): TGCGCCAGCAGCCAAGATTGGACAGGCTCGAACACTGAAGCTTTCGTT.

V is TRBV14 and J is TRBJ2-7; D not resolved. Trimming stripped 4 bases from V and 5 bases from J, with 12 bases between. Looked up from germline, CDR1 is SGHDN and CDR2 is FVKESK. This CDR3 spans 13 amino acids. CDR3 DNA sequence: TGTGCCAGCAGCCTTGGACGCAGGAACGAGCAGTACTTC. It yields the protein CASSLGRRNEQYF.

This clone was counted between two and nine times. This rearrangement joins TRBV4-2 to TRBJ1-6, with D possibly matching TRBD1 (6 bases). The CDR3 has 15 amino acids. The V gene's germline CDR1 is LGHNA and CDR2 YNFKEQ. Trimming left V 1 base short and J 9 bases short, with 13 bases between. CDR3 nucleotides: TGTGCCAGCAGCCAAGTATCGGGGGCAAGTTCACCCCTCCACTTT. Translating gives CASSQVSGASSPLHF.

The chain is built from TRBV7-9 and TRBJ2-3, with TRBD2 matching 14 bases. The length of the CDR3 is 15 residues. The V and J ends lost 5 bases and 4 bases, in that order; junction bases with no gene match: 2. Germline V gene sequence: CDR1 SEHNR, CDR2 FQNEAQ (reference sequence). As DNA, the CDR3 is TGTGCCAGCAGCACGACTAGCGGGGGGGCAGATACGCAGTATTTT. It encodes CASSTTSGGADTQYF.

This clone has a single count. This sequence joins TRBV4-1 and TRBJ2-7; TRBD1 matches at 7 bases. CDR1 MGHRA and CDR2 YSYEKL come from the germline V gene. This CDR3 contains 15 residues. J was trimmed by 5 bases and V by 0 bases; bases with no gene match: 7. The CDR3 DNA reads TGCGCCAGCAGCCAAGATTCGGGACAGCGGAACGAGCAGTACTTC. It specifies CASSQDSGQRNEQYF.

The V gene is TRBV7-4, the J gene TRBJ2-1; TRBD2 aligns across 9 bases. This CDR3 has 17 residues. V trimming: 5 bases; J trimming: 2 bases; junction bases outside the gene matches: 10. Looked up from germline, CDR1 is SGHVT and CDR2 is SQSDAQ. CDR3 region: CASSPRGSGGPYNEQFF. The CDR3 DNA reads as TGTGCCAGCAGCCCACGTGGTAGCGGGGGCCCCTACAATGAGCAGTTCTTC.

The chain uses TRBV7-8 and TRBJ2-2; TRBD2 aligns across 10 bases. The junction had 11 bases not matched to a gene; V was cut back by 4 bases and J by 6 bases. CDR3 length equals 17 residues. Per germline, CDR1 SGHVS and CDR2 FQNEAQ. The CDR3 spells CASSSPTTSGLPGELFF. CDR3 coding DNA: TGTGCCAGCAGCTCCCCTACGACTAGCGGGTTACCCGGGGAGCTGTTTTTT. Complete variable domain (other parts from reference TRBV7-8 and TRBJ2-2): GAGVSQSPRYKVAKRGQDVALRCDPISGHVSLFWYQQALGQGPEFLTYFQNEAQLDKSGLPSDRFFAERPEGSVSTLKIQRTQQEDSAVYLCASSSPTTSGLPGELFFGEGSRLTVL.

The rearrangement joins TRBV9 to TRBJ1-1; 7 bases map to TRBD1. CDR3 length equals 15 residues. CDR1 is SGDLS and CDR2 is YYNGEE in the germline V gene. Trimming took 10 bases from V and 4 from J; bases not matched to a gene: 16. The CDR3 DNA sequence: TGTGCCCGCCGCGTAGGGGGAGGGGGCGGCACTGAAGCTTTCTTT. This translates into CARRVGGGGGTEAFF.

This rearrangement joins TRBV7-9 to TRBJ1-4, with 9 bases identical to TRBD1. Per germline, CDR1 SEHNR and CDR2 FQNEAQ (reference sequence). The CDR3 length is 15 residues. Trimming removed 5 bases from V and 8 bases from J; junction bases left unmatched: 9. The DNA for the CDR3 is TGTGCCAGCAGCGCTACAGGGGGCAGGGAGGAAAAACTGTTTTTT. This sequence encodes CASSATGGREEKLFF.

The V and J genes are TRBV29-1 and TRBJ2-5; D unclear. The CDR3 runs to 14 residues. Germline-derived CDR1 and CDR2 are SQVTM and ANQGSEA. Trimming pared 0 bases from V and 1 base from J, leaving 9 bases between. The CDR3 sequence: CSVEENGPQETQYF. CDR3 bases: TGCAGCGTTGAAGAGAACGGCCCCCAAGAGACCCAGTACTTC.

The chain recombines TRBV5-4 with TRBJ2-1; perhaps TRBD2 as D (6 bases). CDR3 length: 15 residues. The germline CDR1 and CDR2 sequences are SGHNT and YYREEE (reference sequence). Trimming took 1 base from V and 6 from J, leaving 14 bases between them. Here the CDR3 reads CASSLTGESFNEQFF. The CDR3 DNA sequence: TGTGCCAGCAGCTTGACGGGGGAGTCATTCAATGAGCAGTTCTTC.

CDR3 nucleotides: TGCGCCAGCAGCCAAGATTGGGGCGGTAGCGGGAGTTTAAGAGAGCAGTTCTTC. Translated: CASSQDWGGSGSLREQFF. This sequence joins TRBV4-3 and TRBJ2-1; TRBD2 matches 9 bases. This CDR3 has 18 amino acids. CDR1 is LGHNA and CDR2 is YSLEER in the germline V gene. J lost 10 bases, V lost 0 bases, and 16 bases had no gene match.